This entry lists 28 T cell receptor beta chains sequenced from one sample in a study of beta chain features in type 1 diabetes. The entirety of the isolated RNA underwent reverse transcription, so expressed TCRB transcripts were sequenced. Generated by immunoSEQ multiplex PCR, the TCRdb table keeps only in-frame clones and is missing some. The repertoire consists of 970,000 or so clones, with under 20% occurring once and the leading ten covering 0.02% to 0.025%. The source material was naive CD4+ T cells from blood. The receptors derive from a woman aged 18-29 years in good health.

Details on this clone: Other DNA sequences in this specimen translate into the identical CDR3. J is TRBJ1-1 and V is TRBV5-1; D ambiguous. From germline, CDR1 is SGHRS and CDR2 YFSETQ. CDR3 size: 11 residues. V gave up 4 bases and J gave up 4 bases, with 5 bases separating them. As DNA, the CDR3 is TGCGCCAGCAGCCTGGGCACTGAAGCTTTCTTT. Its translation is CASSLGTEAFF.

The rearrangement joins TRBV9 to TRBJ2-2; no firm D call. Germline V gives CDR1 SGDLS, CDR2 YYNGEE. The ends were cut back, 0 bases at V and 3 bases at J, with 9 bases in the middle. CDR3 length: 15 amino acids. CDR3 sequence: CASSVGGTDTGELFF. The DNA for the CDR3 is TGTGCCAGCAGCGTAGGGGGAACCGACACCGGGGAGCTGTTTTTT.

The chain employs TRBV27 and TRBJ2-7, with a tentative D call TRBD2 (6 bases). Trimming stripped 1 base from V and 2 bases from J, with 15 bases between. CDR1 is MNHEY and CDR2 is SMNVEV in the germline V gene (reference sequence). The CDR3 consists of 16 residues. CDR3 sequence reads: CASSLYLPRGTYEQYF. The CDR3 nucleotides read TGTGCCAGCAGTTTATATCTCCCTCGGGGGACCTACGAGCAGTACTTC.

The sample holds a few counts of this clone. The chain couples TRBV28 to TRBJ2-4; 8 bases fit TRBD2. V trimming: 6 bases; J trimming: 4 bases; junction bases outside the gene matches: 11. Per the germline V gene, CDR1 is MDHEN and CDR2 is SYDVKM. The CDR3 extends over 16 amino acids. The CDR3 loop is CASRITAGVPKNIQYF. CDR3 DNA sequence: TGTGCCAGCAGAATTACAGCGGGAGTACCGAAAAACATTCAGTACTTC. Full variable domain (outside the CDR3, taken from reference TRBV28 and TRBJ2-4): DVKVTQSSRYLVKRTGEKVFLECVQDMDHENMFWYRQDPGLGLRLIYFSYDVKMKEKGDIPEGYSVSREKKERFSLILESASTNQTSMYLCASRITAGVPKNIQYFGAGTRLSVL.

CDR3: CASSATGVREQFF. The CDR3 region has the DNA TGTGCCAGCAGCGCAACCGGGGTTCGTGAGCAGTTCTTC. The J gene is TRBJ2-1, the V gene TRBV7-2; D may be TRBD2 (5 bases). The germline V and J ends were trimmed by 5 bases and 9 bases, with 14 bases remaining between them. Germline V lookup: CDR1 SGHTA, CDR2 FQGNSA. The CDR3 contains 13 residues.

The chain combines TRBV27 with TRBJ2-3; TRBD2 matches 7 bases. There are 15 residues in the CDR3. Per the germline V gene, CDR1 is MNHEY and CDR2 is SMNVEV (reference sequence). V was pared by 5 bases and J by 2 bases, with 7 bases of the junction left unmatched. The CDR3 sequence: CASSTPGGPTDTQYF. DNA for the CDR3: TGTGCCAGCAGTACCCCGGGAGGACCCACAGATACGCAGTATTTT.

This clone turned up a few times. The chain joins TRBV7-9 to TRBJ2-1; D gene uncertain. The V end lost 8 bases, the J end lost 0 bases, and 11 bases lay between the germline ends. CDR1 SEHNR and CDR2 FQNEAQ come from the germline V gene (reference sequence). The CDR3 has 14 amino acids. CDR3 nucleotides: TGTGCCAGCTCACTCTTAAGCTCCTACAATGAGCAGTTCTTC. Translating it yields CASSLLSSYNEQFF.

The V and J genes are TRBV19 and TRBJ2-1; 8 nucleotides line up with TRBD2. Germline lookup yields CDR1 LNHDA and CDR2 SQIVND (reference sequence). The CDR3 loop spans 13 amino acids. The ends lost 10 bases at V and 8 bases at J; junction bases unmatched: 10. CDR3 sequence reads: CATRKAGVYEQFF. The CDR3 DNA reads as TGTGCCACCAGGAAAGCGGGAGTCTATGAGCAGTTCTTC.

The rearrangement links TRBV6-1 to TRBJ2-7, with D hard to call. Between the trimmed V and J ends, which lost 7 bases and 0 bases, there was a span of 7 bases. The CDR3 runs to 12 residues. Germline V gene lookup returns CDR1 MNHNS and CDR2 SASEGT. In DNA, the CDR3 is TGTGCCAGCAACGATTACTCCTACGAGCAGTACTTC. Its translation: CASNDYSYEQYF.

The J gene is TRBJ1-2, the V gene TRBV6-5, with 9 bases that match TRBD1. After removal of 4 bases from V and 2 bases from J, the junction contained 2 bases not matched to a gene. The CDR3 extends over 14 amino acids. CDR1 and CDR2 from the germline V gene are MNHEY and SVGAGI. The CDR3 reads CASSFGTGNYGYTF. CDR3 DNA: TGTGCCAGCAGTTTCGGGACAGGGAACTATGGCTACACCTTC.

This clone was observed a handful of times. The chain is built from TRBV2 and TRBJ1-1; D may be TRBD1 (6 bases). There are 13 residues in the CDR3. The ends were cut back, 7 bases at V and 3 bases at J, with 12 bases in the middle. The germline V gene has CDR1 SNHLY and CDR2 FYNNEI. DNA of the CDR3: TGTGCCAGCAATCGGGGGCTAGACACTGAAGCTTTCTTT. This translates into CASNRGLDTEAFF.

This clone was counted only a few times. The chain recombines TRBV19 with TRBJ1-5; D is perhaps TRBD1 (6 bases). Germline V gives CDR1 LNHDA, CDR2 SQIVND (reference sequence). The CDR3 runs 14 residues. V dropped 5 bases and J dropped 4 bases, with 12 bases sitting between them. The CDR3 bases are TGTGCCAGTAGTCCCCGGACAGTAAATCAGCCCCAGCATTTT. Its translation: CASSPRTVNQPQHF.

This clone was observed a few times. This sequence joins TRBV21-1 and TRBJ2-7; the table's D call of TRBD2 was not tested on the DNA. TRBV21-1 is annotated as a pseudogene. The CDR3 sequence is 15 residues long. The CDR3 loop is CASSKVTSGPIEQYF. In nucleotides, the CDR3 is TGTGCCAGCAGCAAAGTAACTAGCGGCCCTATCGAGCAGTACTTC.

The chain joins TRBV2 to TRBJ1-1; the D gene is possibly TRBD1 (5 bases). This CDR3 comprises 14 residues. Germline loops: CDR1 SNHLY, CDR2 FYNNEI. V was cut by 7 bases and J by 1 base, with 13 bases left in between. The CDR3 reads CASTLWGRNTEAFF. CDR3 sequence (DNA): TGTGCCAGCACCTTATGGGGGAGGAACACTGAAGCTTTCTTT.

This clone was observed a handful of times. The chain joins TRBV7-2 to TRBJ2-5, with unresolved D. CDR1 is SGHTA, CDR2 FQGNSA, per germline. This CDR3 has 13 amino acids. The V and J ends lost 3 bases and 6 bases respectively, with 11 bases between them. The CDR3 is CASSFSSAKTQYF. The DNA for the CDR3 is TGTGCCAGCAGCTTTTCATCCGCGAAGACCCAGTACTTC.

This clone was found a few times. V is TRBV2 and J is TRBJ2-4; 7 nucleotides match TRBD1. V trimming: 5 bases; J trimming: 1 base; junction bases outside the gene matches: 2. The germline V gene has CDR1 SNHLY and CDR2 FYNNEI. The length of the CDR3 is 14 residues. CDR3 nucleotide sequence: TGTGCCAGCAGTAAACAGGGGGCCAAAAACATTCAGTACTTC. Its translation: CASSKQGAKNIQYF. The full variable domain, completed using reference TRBV2 and TRBJ2-4, is EPEVTQTPSHQVTQMGQEVILRCVPISNHLYFYWYRQILGQKVEFLVSFYNNEISEKSEIFDDQFSVERPDGSNFTLKIRSTKLEDSAMYFCASSKQGAKNIQYFGAGTRLSVL.

A few counts support this clone. The chain recombines TRBV21-1 with TRBJ2-1; TRBD2, as called in the table, went unchecked against the DNA. TRBV21-1 is termed a pseudogene. The CDR3 has 16 amino acids. CDR3 coding DNA: TGTGCCAGCAGCCCACACCCGCTAGCGGGTTGGTGTGAGCAGTTCTTC. This gives the protein CASSPHPLAGWCEQFF.

This clone was observed a handful of times. The chain employs TRBV28 and TRBJ1-5, with D hard to call. V was pared by 6 bases and J by 3 bases, with 9 bases between. Germline V CDR1 and CDR2: MDHEN, SYDVKM. This CDR3 contains 13 residues. In nucleotides, the CDR3 is TGTGCCAGCAGACCCACATACAATCAGCCCCAGCATTTT. As protein: CASRPTYNQPQHF.

In its sample, this clone was seen a few times. V usage is TRBV5-1 and J usage is TRBJ2-1; possibly TRBD2 for D (6 bases). Germline CDR1 SGHRS, CDR2 YFSETQ. V was clipped by 0 bases and J by 4 bases, with 14 bases between them. The CDR3 runs to 16 residues. CDR3 nucleotide sequence: TGCGCCAGCAGCTTGGGTGGGGGACTTCTATACAATGAGCAGTTCTTC. Translating gives CASSLGGGLLYNEQFF.

The chain carries TRBV7-2 and TRBJ2-1; D is ambiguous. Germline CDR1 is SGHTA and CDR2 is FQGNSA. This CDR3 is 15 amino acids long. V lost 1 base and J lost 7, with 14 bases in between. CDR3 sequence (DNA): TGTGCCAGCAGCTTAGATCCCCCTCCCGGGAATGAGCAGTTCTTC. Translated, it gives CASSLDPPPGNEQFF.

This chain connects TRBV19 to TRBJ2-1, with D possibly being TRBD1 (5 bases). The CDR3 spans 14 residues. V lost 0 bases and J lost 7, with 10 bases in between. CDR1 is LNHDA, CDR2 SQIVND, per germline (reference sequence). CDR3 nucleotide sequence: TGTGCCAGTAGTATAGACCTCAACAGGAATGAGCAGTTCTTC. This gives the protein CASSIDLNRNEQFF.

A few counts support this clone. This sequence joins TRBV15 and TRBJ2-7; no clear D. V gave up 0 bases and J gave up 5 bases, with 11 bases separating them. This CDR3 is 14 amino acids long. Germline-derived CDR1 and CDR2 are LNHNV and YYDKDF (reference sequence). CDR3 residues: CATSRESGADEQYF. In nucleotides, the CDR3 is TGTGCCACCAGCAGAGAGAGTGGTGCGGACGAGCAGTACTTC.

This clone came up once. The chain recombines TRBV7-9 with TRBJ2-1, with 9 positions matching TRBD2. Trimming removed 3 bases from V and 3 bases from J; junction bases left unmatched: 6. The CDR3 is 16 amino acids. In germline, CDR1 is SEHNR, CDR2 FQNEAQ (reference sequence). The CDR3 sequence: CASSFTGLARYNEQFF. CDR3 coding DNA: TGTGCCAGCAGCTTTACTGGACTAGCGCGCTACAATGAGCAGTTCTTC.

Written as DNA, the CDR3 is TGCAGCGACCCGGGACAGATCTCAACTAATGAAAAACTGTTTTTT. This gives the protein CSDPGQISTNEKLFF. The chain is built from TRBV29-1 and TRBJ1-4; 7 nucleotides align to TRBD1. With 7 bases clipped from V and 0 bases from J, the junction kept 8 bases outside the gene matches. CDR3 size: 15 residues. The germline V gene has CDR1 SQVTM and CDR2 ANQGSEA.

This clone was detected a few times. The J gene is TRBJ1-5, the V gene TRBV6-7; D is ambiguous. TRBV6-7 is sorted into the ORF group, with uncertain function. CDR3 size: 18 residues. The V end lost 2 bases, the J end lost 0 bases, and 17 bases lay between the germline ends. The CDR3 sequence is CASSYLKPDPDSNQPQHF. CDR3 DNA: TGTGCCAGCAGTTACCTAAAACCCGACCCTGATAGCAATCAGCCCCAGCATTTT.

The rearrangement uses TRBV6-5 and TRBJ1-1; TRBD1 might be the D (5 bases). Germline lookup yields CDR1 MNHEY and CDR2 SVGAGI. With 6 bases removed from V and 10 bases from J, the gap between germline ends came to 18 bases. This CDR3 region has 13 residues. The CDR3 sequence: CASSLSRQYRAFF. DNA of the CDR3: TGTGCCAGCAGCCTTTCCAGACAGTATCGAGCTTTCTTT.

The chain employs TRBV19 and TRBJ2-2; 9 nucleotides line up with TRBD1. Germline trimming cut 4 bases from V and 6 bases from J; bases unmatched to any gene: 6. In germline, CDR1 is LNHDA, CDR2 SQIVND (reference sequence). The CDR3 consists of 15 residues. The CDR3 here is CASSKGDRVSGELFF. The CDR3 nucleotides read TGTGCCAGTAGTAAAGGGGACAGGGTCTCCGGGGAGCTGTTTTTT.

This clone was seen only a few times. J is TRBJ2-3 and V is TRBV6-6, with 7 bases aligning to TRBD1. Germline trimming cut 6 bases from V and 2 bases from J; bases unmatched to any gene: 11. This CDR3 contains 16 residues. Germline loops: CDR1 MNHNY, CDR2 SVGAGI (reference sequence). DNA of the CDR3: TGTGCCAGCAGGCCCTGGGACAGTATACTCACAGATACGCAGTATTTT. Its translation: CASRPWDSILTDTQYF.